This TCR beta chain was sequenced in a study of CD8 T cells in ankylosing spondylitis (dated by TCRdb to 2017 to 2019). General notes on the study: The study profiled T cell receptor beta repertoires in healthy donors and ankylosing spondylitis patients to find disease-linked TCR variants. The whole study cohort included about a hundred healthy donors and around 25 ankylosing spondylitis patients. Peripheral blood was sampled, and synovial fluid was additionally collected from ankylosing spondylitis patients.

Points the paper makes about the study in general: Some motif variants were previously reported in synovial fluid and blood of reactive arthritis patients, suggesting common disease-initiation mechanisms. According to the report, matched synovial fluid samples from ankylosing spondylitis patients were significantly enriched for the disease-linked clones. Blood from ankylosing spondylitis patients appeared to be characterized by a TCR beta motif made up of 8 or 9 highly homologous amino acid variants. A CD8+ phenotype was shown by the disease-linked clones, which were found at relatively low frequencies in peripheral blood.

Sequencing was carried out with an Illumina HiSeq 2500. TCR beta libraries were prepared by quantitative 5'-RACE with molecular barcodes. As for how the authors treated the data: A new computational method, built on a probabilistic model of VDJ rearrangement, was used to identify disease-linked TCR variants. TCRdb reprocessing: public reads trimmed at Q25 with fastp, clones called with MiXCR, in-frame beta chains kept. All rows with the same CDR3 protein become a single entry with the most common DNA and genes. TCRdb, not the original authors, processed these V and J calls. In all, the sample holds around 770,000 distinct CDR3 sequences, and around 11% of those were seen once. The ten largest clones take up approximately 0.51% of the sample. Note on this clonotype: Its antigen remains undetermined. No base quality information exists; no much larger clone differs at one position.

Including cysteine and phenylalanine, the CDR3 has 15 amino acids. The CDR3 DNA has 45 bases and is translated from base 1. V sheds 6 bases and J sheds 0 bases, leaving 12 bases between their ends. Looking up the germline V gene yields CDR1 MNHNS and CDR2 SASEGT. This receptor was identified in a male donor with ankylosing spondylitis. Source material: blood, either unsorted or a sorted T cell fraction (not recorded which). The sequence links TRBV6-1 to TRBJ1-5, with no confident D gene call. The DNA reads TGTGCCAGCAGGGACGGGTACTATAGCAATCAGCCCCAGCATTTT. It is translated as CASRDGYYSNQPQHF.